This T cell receptor (beta chain) was captured in a study of neoadjuvant nivolumab and ipilimumab in lung cancer. About the study: Patients got nivolumab 3 mg/kg on days 1, 15 and 29; combination added ipilimumab 1 mg/kg day 1.

In germline, CDR1 is KGHSH, CDR2 LQKENI. This CDR3 has 16 amino acids. J gave up 7 bases and V 6 bases, and 13 bases lay outside the gene matches. This clone appeared a few times. TCRdb's copy holds only in-frame clones and misses some; the assay was immunoSEQ multiplex PCR. The sample has some 26,000 clones; about 81% are singletons. The rearrangement links TRBV18 to TRBJ2-2, with 8 bases matching TRBD2. This sample comprised tumor tissue, obtained after neoadjuvant nivolumab, alone or with ipilimumab, at or shortly before surgery. This TCR came from an adult with non-small cell lung cancer. The CDR3 DNA sequence: TGTGCCAGCTCGGGAGCGGGAGCCCTCCGGGGCGGGGAGCTGTTTTTT. Protein: CASSGAGALRGGELFF.